Following are 18 T cell receptor beta chains from one sample sequenced in a study of T cell responses to AZD1222 COVID-19 vaccine. TCRdb's table, derived via immunoSEQ multiplex PCR, lists solely in-frame clones and lacks some. The sample shows about 93,000 clones, roughly 85% of them seen only once. This specimen consisted of peripheral blood, obtained on day 0 of AZD1222 vaccination. The receptors here all came from an adult in good health.

A few counts support this clone. The chain links TRBV5-8 to TRBJ1-6, with 9 bases lining up with TRBD1. The trim removed 1 base at V and 10 bases at J, leaving 6 bases unmatched. The CDR3 length is 15 residues. Germline CDR1 is SGHTS and CDR2 is YDEGEE. CDR3: CASSLSDRGISPLHF. Written as DNA, the CDR3 is TGTGCCAGCAGCTTGTCGGACAGGGGAATCTCACCCCTCCACTTT.

This clone was observed a handful of times. The chain carries TRBV5-5 and TRBJ2-3, with 12 nucleotides matching TRBD2. The J segment lost 4 bases and the V segment lost 4 bases, leaving 19 bases of the junction unmatched. The CDR3 consists of 20 residues. CDR1 is SGHKS and CDR2 is YYEKEE in the germline V gene (reference sequence). The CDR3 region is CASSLDRLAGERGWPDTQYF. CDR3 nucleotide sequence: TGTGCCAGCAGCCTGGACCGACTAGCGGGAGAGAGGGGTTGGCCAGATACGCAGTATTTT.

This chain links TRBV7-8 with TRBJ2-3; no reliable D call. The CDR3 covers 13 residues. Germline CDR1 and CDR2: SGHVS and FQNEAQ. The V end lost 3 bases, the J end lost 4 bases, and 8 bases lay between the germline ends. CDR3 nucleotides: TGTGCCAGCAGCTTGGGGATCTCAGATACGCAGTATTTT. The encoded protein is CASSLGISDTQYF.

The chain's CDR3 is CASSRGLQETQYF. CDR3 sequence (DNA): TGTGCCAGCAGCAGGGGACTGCAAGAGACCCAGTACTTC. This sequence joins TRBV14 and TRBJ2-5; tentatively, D is TRBD2 (6 bases). Trimming removed 5 bases at V and 2 bases at J, with 9 bases between. Germline CDR1 reads SGHDN; CDR2 reads FVKESK. The CDR3 loop spans 13 amino acids.

This clone was detected only once. The chain combines TRBV4-1 with TRBJ2-2; D is unresolved. The ends were cut back, 3 bases at V and 4 bases at J, with 18 bases in the middle. CDR1 MGHRA and CDR2 YSYEKL come from the germline V gene. This CDR3 has 17 amino acids. In DNA, the CDR3 is TGCGCCAGCAGCCAGTCTTTTGGGTTCGGGCCCACCGGGGAGCTGTTTTTT. Its translation is CASSQSFGFGPTGELFF.

The chain recombines TRBV5-4 with TRBJ1-2; D is unclear. The CDR3 is 14 amino acids. Germline CDR1 is SGHNT and CDR2 is YYREEE (reference sequence). The V gene lost 4 bases and the J gene lost 2 bases, with 12 bases spanning the gap. The CDR3 nucleotides read TGTGCCAGCAGCGTGGAATGGGGAAACTATGGCTACACCTTC. Translation: CASSVEWGNYGYTF.

The CDR3 loop reads CASRELAGGTGELFF. The DNA for the CDR3 is TGCGCCAGCAGGGAACTAGCGGGAGGTACCGGGGAGCTGTTTTTT. The chain joins TRBV10-2 to TRBJ2-2; 12 positions agree with TRBD2. CDR3 length: 15 amino acids. Germline CDR1 is WSHSY and CDR2 is SAAADI. With V trimmed by 6 bases and J by 5 bases, 4 bases remained unmatched.

The gene calls are TRBV28 and TRBJ2-5; 11 bases are shared with TRBD1. V shed 6 bases and J 5 bases; nucleotides not matched to a gene: 8. The CDR3 is 15 residues long. The germline gives CDR1 MDHEN, CDR2 SYDVKM. CDR3 residues: CASRSAGQGVETQYF. In nucleotides, the CDR3 is TGTGCCAGCAGATCAGCGGGACAGGGGGTTGAGACCCAGTACTTC.

The chain carries TRBV6-1 and TRBJ1-2, with unresolved D. The CDR3 sequence is 15 residues long. Per the germline V gene, CDR1 is MNHNS and CDR2 is SASEGT. Trimming removed 2 bases from V and 0 bases from J, with 10 bases in between. This chain's CDR3 is CASSEFGGSNYGYTF. In DNA, the CDR3 is TGTGCCAGCAGTGAATTCGGTGGATCTAACTATGGCTACACCTTC.

The CDR3 spells CASSLLRGNTGELFF. CDR3 in DNA: TGTGCCAGCAGCTTATTGCGGGGCAACACCGGGGAGCTGTTTTTT. The genes are TRBV11-2 and TRBJ2-2; a weak D match, TRBD2 (6 bases). The CDR3 runs 15 residues. V lost 2 bases and J lost 2, with 9 bases in between. Germline assignment: CDR1 SGHAT and CDR2 FQNNGV.

This clone was found a few times. The chain uses TRBV4-2 and TRBJ2-5; 9 nucleotides line up with TRBD2. The germline gives CDR1 LGHNA, CDR2 YNFKEQ. This CDR3 contains 15 residues. Trimming at V came to 8 bases and at J to 3 bases, leaving 10 bases not matched to a gene. CDR3 sequence: CASRLGASGEETQYF. CDR3 nucleotide sequence: TGTGCCAGCCGCCTAGGGGCTAGCGGGGAAGAGACCCAGTACTTC.

In this sample, this clone turned up a few times. The J gene is TRBJ2-1, the V gene TRBV19; D assignment may be TRBD1 or TRBD2 (6 bases each). CDR1 LNHDA and CDR2 SQIVND come from the germline V gene (reference sequence). There are 15 residues in the CDR3. The V and J ends lost 1 base and 9 bases respectively, with 16 bases between them. For the CDR3, the DNA is TGTGCCAGTAGTATAGGAGGGGGGAGTAGGAGTGAGCAGTTCTTC. It specifies CASSIGGGSRSEQFF.

The chain is built from TRBV12-3 or TRBV12-4 and TRBJ1-2, with 7 positions matching TRBD1. The CDR3 is 13 amino acids. J was trimmed by 2 bases and V by 3 bases; bases with no gene match: 0. As DNA, the CDR3 is TGTGCCAGCAGTTTGGGACAGAACTATGGCTACACCTTC. This sequence encodes CASSLGQNYGYTF.

This clone was seen once. The chain joins TRBV2 to TRBJ1-2, with 9 nucleotides matching TRBD1. The CDR3 runs 15 residues. J was trimmed by 4 bases and V by 5 bases; bases with no gene match: 8. Germline V gene lookup returns CDR1 SNHLY and CDR2 FYNNEI. The CDR3 region has the DNA TGTGCCAGCAGTCCACAGGGGGCGCCAGGCTATGGCTACACCTTC. This translates into CASSPQGAPGYGYTF.

This clone has only a few counts. The J gene is TRBJ2-2, the V gene TRBV19; D is perhaps TRBD2 (6 bases). This CDR3 spans 14 amino acids. V dropped 6 bases and J dropped 1 base, with 9 bases sitting between them. Per germline, CDR1 LNHDA and CDR2 SQIVND (reference sequence). The CDR3 here is CASRDGGNTGELFF. The CDR3 DNA follows: TGTGCCAGTAGAGACGGGGGGAACACCGGGGAGCTGTTTTTT.

The V gene is TRBV4-2, the J gene TRBJ2-1; TRBD1 matches 9 bases. CDR1 is LGHNA, CDR2 YNFKEQ, per germline. The CDR3 length is 15 residues. Trimming at V came to 6 bases and at J to 5 bases, leaving 8 bases not matched to a gene. For the CDR3, the DNA is TGTGCCAGCAGTAGCACCGGGACAGGGCACAATGAGCAGTTCTTC. As protein: CASSSTGTGHNEQFF.

V is TRBV12-5 and J is TRBJ2-6, with 9 bases fitting TRBD1. This CDR3 has 16 amino acids. CDR1 LGHNT and CDR2 FRNRAP come from the germline V gene. J gave up 2 bases and V 5 bases, and 4 bases lay outside the gene matches. The CDR3 reads CASGRTGAAGANVLTF. CDR3 DNA: TGTGCTAGTGGTCGGACAGGGGCGGCTGGGGCCAACGTCCTGACTTTC.

The V gene is TRBV10-2, the J gene TRBJ2-7; 11 bases match TRBD2. The CDR3 extends over 17 amino acids. Germline V gene sequence: CDR1 WSHSY, CDR2 SAAADI. The trim removed 6 bases at V and 0 bases at J, leaving 10 bases unmatched. The CDR3 spells CASRPTSGGFYSYEQYF. For the CDR3, the DNA is TGCGCCAGCAGACCCACTAGCGGGGGATTCTACTCCTACGAGCAGTACTTC.